Listed below are T cell receptor beta chains from one sample, sequenced in a study of Graves' ophthalmopathy and Graves' hyperthyroidism. TCRdb used MiXCR to reprocess the multiplex PCR reads, holding one entry per CDR3 protein. This sample yields about 400,000 distinct CDR3 sequences, of which 15% to 19% are seen a single time; roughly 7% belongs to the top ten. The specimen was peripheral blood. The receptor source for this set is a woman under 30 with stable Graves' hyperthyroidism. Both conserved end residues are part of each CDR3. Fields, in order: V gene, J gene, CDR3 protein.

TRBV9	TRBJ1-2	CASSVEQTDHYGYTF
TRBV7-2	TRBJ2-5	CASSFLSGTAGETQYF
TRBV27	TRBJ2-7	CASSGLAGLYEQYF
TRBV7-9	TRBJ1-1	CATTGRQAFEAFF
TRBV20-1	TRBJ1-3	CSARQGNTIYF
TRBV19	TRBJ1-1	CASRQDPNTEAFF
TRBV7-2	TRBJ2-7	CASSLRGTSGGAPYF
TRBV6-2/TRBV6-3	TRBJ1-2	CASSYFRGYDYGYTF
TRBV5-6	TRBJ2-2	CASTYRGVTGELFF
TRBV7-2	TRBJ2-6	CASKPLTGKRTGANVLTF
TRBV4-1	TRBJ1-6	CASSLDSFTSPLHF
TRBV20-1	TRBJ1-1	CSARSRGLNTEAFF
TRBV5-1	TRBJ2-7	CASSLQGAVPYEQYF
TRBV4-1	TRBJ1-1	CASSQISGQEAFF
TRBV12-3/TRBV12-4	TRBJ2-5	CASTLLPQETQYF
TRBV7-9	TRBJ2-5	CAIYWSGTSSPETQYF
TRBV6-5	TRBJ1-5	CASRPTEVGQPQHF
TRBV11-2	TRBJ1-1	CASSLDLPLGSPMNTEAFF
TRBV13	TRBJ2-7	CASSRGVMYEQYF
TRBV9	TRBJ1-2	CASSTRTGLDGYTF
TRBV7-3	TRBJ2-5	CASSRGGDKETQYF
TRBV4-1	TRBJ1-1	CASSQPGTGDTEAFF
TRBV7-9	TRBJ2-5	CASSLETKGETQYF
TRBV3-1	TRBJ1-1	CASSHGALANTEAFF
TRBV15	TRBJ2-2	CATSRDPIAGELFF
TRBV27	TRBJ2-5	CASSPSWATLDQETQYF
TRBV6-1	TRBJ1-2	CASTLTGGGYGYTF
TRBV7-8	TRBJ2-2	CASSLVGGLKTGELFF
TRBV19	TRBJ1-1	CASTTDPKTLNTEAFF
TRBV30	TRBJ2-5	CAWKLAFGETQYF
TRBV20-1	TRBJ2-4	CSAPTPGLAGGGVFKNIQYF
TRBV15	TRBJ2-6	CATSRDRVPGANVLTF
TRBV4-2	TRBJ1-2	CASSQDPGTGYGYTF
TRBV6-1	TRBJ2-7	CASSDRTDPYEQYF
TRBV18	TRBJ1-1	CASSPGTGGLRAFF
TRBV3-1	TRBJ1-6	CASSQEGYSYNSPLHF
TRBV28	TRBJ1-6	CASQPKTWSYNSPLHF
TRBV20-1	TRBJ2-5	CSALQATQETQYF
TRBV7-7	TRBJ2-5	CASSPTRQETQYF
TRBV11-2	TRBJ2-7	CASGTAFFYEQYF
TRBV6-1	TRBJ2-7	CASIAFGTGSYEQYF
TRBV18	TRBJ2-7	CASSPAERQGGEQYF
TRBV5-1	TRBJ2-7	CASSLEGPHSYEQYF
TRBV4-1	TRBJ1-5	CASSHPPGNQPQHF
TRBV4-1	TRBJ1-1	CASSQDSVAGTEAFF
TRBV20-1	TRBJ1-1	CSAMGNTEAFF
TRBV2	TRBJ2-7	CAGDGGGDEQYF
TRBV12-3/TRBV12-4	TRBJ1-2	CASSLKSNYGYTF
TRBV7-8	TRBJ2-7	CASSLAPRGRVGTEQYF
TRBV2	TRBJ1-2	CASKQRAVSSYGYTF
TRBV9	.	CASSPRTGDIYEQYF
TRBV6-1	TRBJ1-1	CASNPGRGWNTEAFF
TRBV11-2	TRBJ2-2	CASSAGTSGNTGELFF
TRBV5-1	TRBJ2-4	CASSSDLLVSTLAKNIQYF